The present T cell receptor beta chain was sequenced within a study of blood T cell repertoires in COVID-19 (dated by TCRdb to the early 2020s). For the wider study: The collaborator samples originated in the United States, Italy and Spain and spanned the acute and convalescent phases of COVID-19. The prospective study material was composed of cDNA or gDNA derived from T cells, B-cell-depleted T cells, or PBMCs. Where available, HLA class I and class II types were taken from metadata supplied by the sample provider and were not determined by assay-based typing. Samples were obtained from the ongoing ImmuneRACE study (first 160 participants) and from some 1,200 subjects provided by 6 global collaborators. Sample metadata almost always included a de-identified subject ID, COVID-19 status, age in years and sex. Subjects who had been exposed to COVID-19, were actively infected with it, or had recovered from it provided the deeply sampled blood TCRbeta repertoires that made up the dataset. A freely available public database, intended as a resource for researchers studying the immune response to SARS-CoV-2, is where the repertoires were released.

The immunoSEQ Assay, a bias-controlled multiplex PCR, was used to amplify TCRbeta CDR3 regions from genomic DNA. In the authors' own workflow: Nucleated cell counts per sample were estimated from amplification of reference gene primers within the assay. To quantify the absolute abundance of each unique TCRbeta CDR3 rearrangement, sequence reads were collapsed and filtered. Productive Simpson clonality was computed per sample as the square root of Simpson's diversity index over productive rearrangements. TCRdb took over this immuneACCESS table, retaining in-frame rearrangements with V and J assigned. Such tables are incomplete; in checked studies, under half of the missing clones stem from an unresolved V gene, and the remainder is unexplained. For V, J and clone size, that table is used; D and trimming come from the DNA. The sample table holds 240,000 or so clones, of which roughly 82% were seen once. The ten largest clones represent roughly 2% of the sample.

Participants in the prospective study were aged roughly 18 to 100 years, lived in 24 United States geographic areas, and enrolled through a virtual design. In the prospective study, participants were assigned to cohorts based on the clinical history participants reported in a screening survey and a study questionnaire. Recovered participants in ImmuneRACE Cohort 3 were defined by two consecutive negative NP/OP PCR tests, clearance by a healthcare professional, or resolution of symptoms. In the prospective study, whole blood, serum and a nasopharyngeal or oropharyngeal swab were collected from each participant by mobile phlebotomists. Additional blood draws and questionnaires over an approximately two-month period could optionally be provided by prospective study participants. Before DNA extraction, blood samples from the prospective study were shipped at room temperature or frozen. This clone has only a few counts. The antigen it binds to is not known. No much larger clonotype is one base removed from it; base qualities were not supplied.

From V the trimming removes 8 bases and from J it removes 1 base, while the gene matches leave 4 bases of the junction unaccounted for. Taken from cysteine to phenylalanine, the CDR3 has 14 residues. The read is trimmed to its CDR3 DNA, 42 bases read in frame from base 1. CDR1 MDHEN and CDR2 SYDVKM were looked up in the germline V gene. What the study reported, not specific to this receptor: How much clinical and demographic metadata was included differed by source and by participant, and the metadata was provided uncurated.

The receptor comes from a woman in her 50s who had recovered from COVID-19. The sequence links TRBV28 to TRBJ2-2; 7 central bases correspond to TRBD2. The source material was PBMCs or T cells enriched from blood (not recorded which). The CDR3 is CASLSGWNTGELFF. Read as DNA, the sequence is TGTGCCAGCCTTAGCGGGTGGAACACCGGGGAGCTGTTTTTT.